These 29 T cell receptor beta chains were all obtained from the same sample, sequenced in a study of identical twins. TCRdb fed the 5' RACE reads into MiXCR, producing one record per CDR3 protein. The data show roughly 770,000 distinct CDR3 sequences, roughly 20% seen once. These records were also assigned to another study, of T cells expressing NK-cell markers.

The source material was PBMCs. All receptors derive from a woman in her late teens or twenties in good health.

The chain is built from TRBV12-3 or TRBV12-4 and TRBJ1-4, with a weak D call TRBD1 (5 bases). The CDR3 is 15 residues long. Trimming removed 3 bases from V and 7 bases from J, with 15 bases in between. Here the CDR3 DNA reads TGTGCCAGCAGTTTTCGGCAGGGAGCAGTTGAAAAACTGTTTTTT. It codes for CASSFRQGAVEKLFF.

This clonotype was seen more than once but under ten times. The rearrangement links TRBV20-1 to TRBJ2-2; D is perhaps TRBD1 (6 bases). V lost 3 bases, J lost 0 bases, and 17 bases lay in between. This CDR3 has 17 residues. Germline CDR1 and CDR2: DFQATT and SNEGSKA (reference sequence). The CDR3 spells CSARGRGRFANTGELFF. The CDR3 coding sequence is TGCAGTGCTAGGGGCAGGGGCCGGTTCGCGAACACCGGGGAGCTGTTTTTT.

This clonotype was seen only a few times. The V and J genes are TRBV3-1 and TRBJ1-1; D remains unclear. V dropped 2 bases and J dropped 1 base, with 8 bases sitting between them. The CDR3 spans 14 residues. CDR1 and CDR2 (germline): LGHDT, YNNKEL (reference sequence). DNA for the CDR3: TGTGCCAGCAGCCAACTCCTTAGGAACACTGAAGCTTTCTTT. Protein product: CASSQLLRNTEAFF.

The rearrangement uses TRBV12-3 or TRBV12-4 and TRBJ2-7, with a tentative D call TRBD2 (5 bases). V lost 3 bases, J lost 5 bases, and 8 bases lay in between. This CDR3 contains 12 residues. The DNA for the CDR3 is TGTGCCAGCAGTTTCCTAGCCCACGAGCAGTACTTC. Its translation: CASSFLAHEQYF.

The DNA for the CDR3 is TGTGCCAGCAGGGGGACCAGGACAGCGTTCCAAGAGACCCAGTACTTC. Its translation: CASRGTRTAFQETQYF. The genes are TRBV5-5 and TRBJ2-5; a weak D match, TRBD1 (6 bases). CDR3 size: 16 residues. Germline V gene sequence: CDR1 SGHKS, CDR2 YYEKEE (reference sequence). Trimming removed 5 bases at V and 1 base at J, with 18 bases between.

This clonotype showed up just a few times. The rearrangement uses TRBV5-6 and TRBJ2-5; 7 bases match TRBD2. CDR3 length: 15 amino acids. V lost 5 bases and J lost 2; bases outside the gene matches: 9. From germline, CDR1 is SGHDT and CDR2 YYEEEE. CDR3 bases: TGTGCCAGCAGACAACCGGGACTAAAACAAGAGACCCAGTACTTC. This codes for CASRQPGLKQETQYF.

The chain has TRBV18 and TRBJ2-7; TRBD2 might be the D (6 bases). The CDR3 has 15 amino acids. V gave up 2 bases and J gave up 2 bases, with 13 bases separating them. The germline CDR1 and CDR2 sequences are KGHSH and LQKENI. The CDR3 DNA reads TGTGCCAGCTCACCATGGCTAGCGCAAGCCTACGAGCAGTACTTC. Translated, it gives CASSPWLAQAYEQYF.

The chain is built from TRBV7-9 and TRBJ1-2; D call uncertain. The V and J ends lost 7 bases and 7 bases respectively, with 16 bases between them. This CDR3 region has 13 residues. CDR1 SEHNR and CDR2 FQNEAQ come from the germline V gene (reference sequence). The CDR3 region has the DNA TGTGCCAGCATCAAGGGAGGAAGAGGTGGCTACACCTTC. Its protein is CASIKGGRGGYTF.

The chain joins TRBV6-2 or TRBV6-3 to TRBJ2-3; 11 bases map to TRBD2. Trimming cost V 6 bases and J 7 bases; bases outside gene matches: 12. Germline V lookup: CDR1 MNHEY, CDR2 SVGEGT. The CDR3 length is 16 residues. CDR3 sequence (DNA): TGTGCCAGCAGGACCGGACTAGCGGGCAAGGGTTATACGCAGTATTTT. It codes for CASRTGLAGKGYTQYF.

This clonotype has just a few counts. Here the CDR3 reads CASSLIQSPLHF. The CDR3 DNA is TGTGCCAGCAGTTTAATCCAATCACCCCTCCACTTT. The chain has TRBV12-3 or TRBV12-4 and TRBJ1-6; D remains unclear. CDR3 length equals 12 residues. The V end lost 2 bases, the J end lost 10 bases, and 6 bases lay between the germline ends.

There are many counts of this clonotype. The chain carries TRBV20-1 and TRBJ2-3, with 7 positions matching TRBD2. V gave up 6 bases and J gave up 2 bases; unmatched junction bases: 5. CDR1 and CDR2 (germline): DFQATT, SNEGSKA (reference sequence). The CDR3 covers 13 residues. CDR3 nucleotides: TGCAGTGCGGGGGAGGGGCCCACAGATACGCAGTATTTT. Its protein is CSAGEGPTDTQYF.

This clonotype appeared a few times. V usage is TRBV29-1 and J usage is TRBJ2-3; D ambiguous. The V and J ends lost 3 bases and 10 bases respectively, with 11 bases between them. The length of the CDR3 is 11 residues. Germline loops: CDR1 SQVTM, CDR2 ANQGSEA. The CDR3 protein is CSVDVDRAQYF. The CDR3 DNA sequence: TGCAGCGTTGACGTCGATCGGGCGCAGTATTTT.

CDR3 sequence reads: CASSYSMAYNEQFF. The CDR3 nucleotides read TGTGCCAGCAGTTATAGCATGGCCTACAATGAGCAGTTCTTC. V usage is TRBV6-5 and J usage is TRBJ2-1; D remains ambiguous. Germline V CDR1 and CDR2: MNHEY, SVGAGI. There are 14 residues in the CDR3. Trimming left V 3 bases short and J 2 bases short, with 8 bases between.

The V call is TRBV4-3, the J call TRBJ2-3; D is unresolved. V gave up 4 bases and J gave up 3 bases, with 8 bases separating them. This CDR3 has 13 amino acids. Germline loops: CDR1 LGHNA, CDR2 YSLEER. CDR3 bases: TGCGCCAGCAGCCCCCCTCAGACAGATACGCAGTATTTT. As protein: CASSPPQTDTQYF.

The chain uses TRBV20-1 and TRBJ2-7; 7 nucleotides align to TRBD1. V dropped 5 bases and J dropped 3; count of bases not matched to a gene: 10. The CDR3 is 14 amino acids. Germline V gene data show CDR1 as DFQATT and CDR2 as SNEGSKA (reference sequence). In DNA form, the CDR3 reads TGCAGTGCTGCCCGGGACAGCAGACTCTACGAGCAGTACTTC. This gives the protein CSAARDSRLYEQYF.

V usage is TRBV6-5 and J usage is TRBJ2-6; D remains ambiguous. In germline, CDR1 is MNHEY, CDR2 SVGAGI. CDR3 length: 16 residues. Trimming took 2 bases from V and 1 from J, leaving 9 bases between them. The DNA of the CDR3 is TGTGCCAGCAGTTACCCGCTAGGTTCTGGGGCCAACGTCCTGACTTTC. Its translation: CASSYPLGSGANVLTF.

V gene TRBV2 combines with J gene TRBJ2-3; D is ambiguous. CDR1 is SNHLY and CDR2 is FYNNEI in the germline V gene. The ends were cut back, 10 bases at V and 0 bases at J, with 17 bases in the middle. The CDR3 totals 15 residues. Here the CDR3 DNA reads TGTGCCATCCCCTCGGCCCGGATGAGCACAGATACGCAGTATTTT. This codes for CAIPSARMSTDTQYF.

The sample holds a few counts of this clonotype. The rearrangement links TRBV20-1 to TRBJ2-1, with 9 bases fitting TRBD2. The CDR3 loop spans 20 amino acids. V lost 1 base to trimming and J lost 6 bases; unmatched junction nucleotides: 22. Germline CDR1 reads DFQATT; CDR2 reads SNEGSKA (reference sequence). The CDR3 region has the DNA TGCAGTGCTAGAGCCGGACTCGCGGGAGGGCCCTCCCGCCTTAGCAATGAGCAGTTCTTC. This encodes CSARAGLAGGPSRLSNEQFF.

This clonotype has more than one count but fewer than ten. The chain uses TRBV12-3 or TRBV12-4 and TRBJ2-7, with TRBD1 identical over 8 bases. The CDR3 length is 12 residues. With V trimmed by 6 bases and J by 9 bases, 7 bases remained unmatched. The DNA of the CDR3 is TGTGCCAGCAGGGGGACAGGACTGCTGCAGTACTTC. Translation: CASRGTGLLQYF.

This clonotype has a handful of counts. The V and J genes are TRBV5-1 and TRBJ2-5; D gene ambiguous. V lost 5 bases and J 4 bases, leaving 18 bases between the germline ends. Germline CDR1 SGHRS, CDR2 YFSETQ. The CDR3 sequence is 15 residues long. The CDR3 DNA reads TGCGCCAGCAGATGGGGAACCCTCTTGGGAGAGACCCAGTACTTC. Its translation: CASRWGTLLGETQYF.

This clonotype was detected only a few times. In nucleotides, the CDR3 is TGTGCCAGCAGCTCTCCGGCACGGGGGGACACTGAAGCTTTCTTT. Translating it yields CASSSPARGDTEAFF. The gene calls are TRBV11-2 and TRBJ1-1; D is possibly TRBD1 (5 bases). Per the germline V gene, CDR1 is SGHAT and CDR2 is FQNNGV. V was trimmed by 4 bases and J by 3 bases, leaving 15 bases between them. The CDR3 is 15 residues long.

The CDR3 DNA follows: TGCAGTGCTAATACTAATAGCGGGATTCTCCGAGATACGCAGTATTTT. Its translation: CSANTNSGILRDTQYF. The chain carries TRBV20-1 and TRBJ2-3; the match to TRBD2 covers 8 bases. The V gene end was trimmed by 4 bases and the J gene end by 5 bases; junction bases not matched to a gene: 14. This CDR3 spans 16 amino acids. The germline V gene has CDR1 DFQATT and CDR2 SNEGSKA (reference sequence).

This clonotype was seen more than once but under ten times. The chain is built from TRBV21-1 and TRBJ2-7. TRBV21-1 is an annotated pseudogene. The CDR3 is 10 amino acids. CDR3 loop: CASSIHEQYF. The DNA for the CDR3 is TGTGCCAGCAGCATCCACGAGCAGTACTTC.

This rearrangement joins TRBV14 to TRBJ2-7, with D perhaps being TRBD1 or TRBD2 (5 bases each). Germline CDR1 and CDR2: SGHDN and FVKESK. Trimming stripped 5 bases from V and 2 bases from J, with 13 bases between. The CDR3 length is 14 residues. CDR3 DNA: TGTGCCAGCAGCTTAACGGGACGTACCTACGAGCAGTACTTC. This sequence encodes CASSLTGRTYEQYF.

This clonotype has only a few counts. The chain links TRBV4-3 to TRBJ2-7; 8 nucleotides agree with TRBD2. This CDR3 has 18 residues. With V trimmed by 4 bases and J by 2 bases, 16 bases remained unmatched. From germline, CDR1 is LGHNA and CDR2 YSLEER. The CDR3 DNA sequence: TGCGCCAGCAGCCCCCAGGGGATCCGATCGCGGGGGGCCTACGAGCAGTACTTC. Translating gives CASSPQGIRSRGAYEQYF.

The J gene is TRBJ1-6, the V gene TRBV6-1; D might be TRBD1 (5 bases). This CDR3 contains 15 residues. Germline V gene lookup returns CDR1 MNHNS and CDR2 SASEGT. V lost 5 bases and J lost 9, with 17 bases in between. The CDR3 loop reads CASSPSWGSGSPLHF. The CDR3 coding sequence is TGTGCCAGCAGTCCCAGTTGGGGCTCGGGTTCACCCCTCCACTTT.

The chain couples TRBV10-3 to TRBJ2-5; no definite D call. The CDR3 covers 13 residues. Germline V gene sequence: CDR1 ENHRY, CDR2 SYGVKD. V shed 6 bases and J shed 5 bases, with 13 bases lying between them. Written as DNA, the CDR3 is TGTGCCATCAGCGCGCCCCTCCAGGAGACCCAGTACTTC. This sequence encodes CAISAPLQETQYF.

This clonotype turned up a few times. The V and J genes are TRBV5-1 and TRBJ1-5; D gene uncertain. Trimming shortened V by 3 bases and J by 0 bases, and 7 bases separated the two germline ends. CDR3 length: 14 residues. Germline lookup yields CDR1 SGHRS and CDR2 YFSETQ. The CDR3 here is CASSSGASNQPQHF. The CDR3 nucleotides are TGCGCCAGCAGCTCGGGAGCTAGCAATCAGCCCCAGCATTTT.

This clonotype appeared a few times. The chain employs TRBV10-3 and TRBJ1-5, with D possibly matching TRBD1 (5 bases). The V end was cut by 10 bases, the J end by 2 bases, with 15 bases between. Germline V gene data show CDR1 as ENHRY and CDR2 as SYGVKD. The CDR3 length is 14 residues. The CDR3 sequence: CATARGAGNQPQHF. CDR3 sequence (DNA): TGTGCCACGGCGAGAGGGGCGGGCAATCAGCCCCAGCATTTT.